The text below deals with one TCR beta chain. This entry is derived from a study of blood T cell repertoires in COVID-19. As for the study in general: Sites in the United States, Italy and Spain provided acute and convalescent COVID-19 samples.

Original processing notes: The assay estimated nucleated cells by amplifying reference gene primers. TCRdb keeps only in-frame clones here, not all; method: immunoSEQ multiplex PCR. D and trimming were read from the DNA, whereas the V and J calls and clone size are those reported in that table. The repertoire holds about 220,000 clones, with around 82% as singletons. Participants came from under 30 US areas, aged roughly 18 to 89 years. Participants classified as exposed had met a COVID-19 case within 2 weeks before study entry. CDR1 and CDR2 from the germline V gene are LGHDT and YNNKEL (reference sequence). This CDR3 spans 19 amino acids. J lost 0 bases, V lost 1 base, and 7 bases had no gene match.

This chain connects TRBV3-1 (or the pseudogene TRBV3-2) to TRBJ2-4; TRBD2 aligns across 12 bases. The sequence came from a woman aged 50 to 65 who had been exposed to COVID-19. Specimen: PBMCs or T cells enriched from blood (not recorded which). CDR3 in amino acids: CASSQVGTSGSLAKNIQYF. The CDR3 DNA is TGTGCCAGCAGCCAAGTTGGGACTAGCGGGTCTCTAGCCAAAAACATTCAGTACTTC.